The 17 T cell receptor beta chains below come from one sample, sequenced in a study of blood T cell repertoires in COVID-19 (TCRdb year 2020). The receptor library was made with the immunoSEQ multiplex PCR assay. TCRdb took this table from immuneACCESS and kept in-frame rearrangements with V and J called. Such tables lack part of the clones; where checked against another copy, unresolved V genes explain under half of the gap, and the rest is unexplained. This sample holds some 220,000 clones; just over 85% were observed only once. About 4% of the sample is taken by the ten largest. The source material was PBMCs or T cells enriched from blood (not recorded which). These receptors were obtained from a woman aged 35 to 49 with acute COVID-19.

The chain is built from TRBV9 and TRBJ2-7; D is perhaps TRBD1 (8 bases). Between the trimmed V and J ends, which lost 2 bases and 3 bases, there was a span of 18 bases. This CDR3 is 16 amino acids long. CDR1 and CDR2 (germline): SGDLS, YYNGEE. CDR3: CASSVGQGAGVYEQYF. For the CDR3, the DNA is TGTGCCAGCAGCGTCGGCCAGGGGGCGGGGGTCTACGAGCAGTACTTC.

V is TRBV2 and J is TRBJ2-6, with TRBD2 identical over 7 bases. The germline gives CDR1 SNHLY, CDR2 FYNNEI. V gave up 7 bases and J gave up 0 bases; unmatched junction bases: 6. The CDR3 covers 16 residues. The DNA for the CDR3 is TGTGCCAGCAAGGGAGGGGCCAGCTCTGGGGCCAACGTCCTGACTTTC. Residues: CASKGGASSGANVLTF.

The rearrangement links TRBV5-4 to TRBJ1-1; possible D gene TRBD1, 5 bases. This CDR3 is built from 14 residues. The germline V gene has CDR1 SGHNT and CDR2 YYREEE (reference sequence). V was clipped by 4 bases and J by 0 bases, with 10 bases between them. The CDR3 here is CASSSGALNTEAFF. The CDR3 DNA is TGTGCCAGCAGCAGCGGGGCCCTGAACACTGAAGCTTTCTTT.

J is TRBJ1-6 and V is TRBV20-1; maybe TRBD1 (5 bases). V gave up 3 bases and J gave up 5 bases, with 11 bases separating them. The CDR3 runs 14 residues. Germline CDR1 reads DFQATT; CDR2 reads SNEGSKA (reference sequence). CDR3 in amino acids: CSASRRGNNSPLHF. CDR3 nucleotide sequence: TGCAGTGCTAGTAGAAGGGGTAATAATTCACCCCTCCACTTT.

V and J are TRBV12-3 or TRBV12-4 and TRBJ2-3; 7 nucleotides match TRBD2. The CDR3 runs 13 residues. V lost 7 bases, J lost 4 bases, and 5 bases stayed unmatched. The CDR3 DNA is TGTGCCAGCATCACCGCGGGAGCAGATACGCAGTATTTT. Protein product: CASITAGADTQYF.

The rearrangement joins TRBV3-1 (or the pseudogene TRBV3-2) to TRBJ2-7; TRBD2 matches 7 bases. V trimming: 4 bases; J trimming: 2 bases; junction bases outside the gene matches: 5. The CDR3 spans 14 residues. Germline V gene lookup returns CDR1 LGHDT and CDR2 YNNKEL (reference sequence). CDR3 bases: TGTGCCAGCAGCCCAGGCGCGGGGGCCTACGAGCAGTACTTC. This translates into CASSPGAGAYEQYF.

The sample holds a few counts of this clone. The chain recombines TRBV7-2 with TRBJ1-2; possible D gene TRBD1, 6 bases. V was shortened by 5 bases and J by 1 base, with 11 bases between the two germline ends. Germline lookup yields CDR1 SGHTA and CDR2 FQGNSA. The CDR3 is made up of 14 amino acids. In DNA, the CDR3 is TGTGCCAGCAGCGAGGGGACAAGTAACTATGGCTACACCTTC. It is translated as CASSEGTSNYGYTF.

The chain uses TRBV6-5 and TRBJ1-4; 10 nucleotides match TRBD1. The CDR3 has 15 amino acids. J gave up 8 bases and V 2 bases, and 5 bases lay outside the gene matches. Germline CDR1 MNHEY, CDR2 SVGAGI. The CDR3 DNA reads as TGTGCCAGCAGTTACGAGGGACAGGGGTGGGAAAAACTGTTTTTT. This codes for CASSYEGQGWEKLFF.

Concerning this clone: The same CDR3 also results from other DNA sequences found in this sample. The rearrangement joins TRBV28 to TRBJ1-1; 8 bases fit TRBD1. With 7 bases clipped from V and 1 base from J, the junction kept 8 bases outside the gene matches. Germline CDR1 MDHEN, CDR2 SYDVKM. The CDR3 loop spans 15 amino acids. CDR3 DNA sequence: TGTGCCAGCACGTCAGGGGGCTCAGGGAACACTGAAGCTTTCTTT. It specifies CASTSGGSGNTEAFF.

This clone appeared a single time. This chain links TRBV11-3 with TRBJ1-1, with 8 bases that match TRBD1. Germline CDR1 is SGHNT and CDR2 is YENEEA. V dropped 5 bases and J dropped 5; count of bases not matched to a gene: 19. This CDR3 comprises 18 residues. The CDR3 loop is CASSDSMTGVSSWTEAFF. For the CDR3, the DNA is TGTGCCAGCAGCGATTCAATGACAGGGGTTTCTTCGTGGACTGAAGCTTTCTTT.

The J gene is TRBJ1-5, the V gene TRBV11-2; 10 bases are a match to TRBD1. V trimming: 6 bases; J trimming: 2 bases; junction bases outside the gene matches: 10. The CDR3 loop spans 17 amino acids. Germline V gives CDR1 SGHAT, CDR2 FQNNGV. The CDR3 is CASSRNSGTGGNQPQHF. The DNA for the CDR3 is TGTGCCAGCAGTCGAAACTCCGGGACAGGGGGCAATCAGCCCCAGCATTTT.

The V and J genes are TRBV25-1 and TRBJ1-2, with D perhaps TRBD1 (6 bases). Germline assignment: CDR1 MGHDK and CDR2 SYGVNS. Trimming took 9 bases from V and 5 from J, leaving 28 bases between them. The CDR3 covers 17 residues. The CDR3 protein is CASFGTGGPRGQYGYTF. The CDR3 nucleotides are TGTGCCAGTTTTGGGACCGGGGGGCCCCGGGGGCAGTATGGCTACACCTTC.

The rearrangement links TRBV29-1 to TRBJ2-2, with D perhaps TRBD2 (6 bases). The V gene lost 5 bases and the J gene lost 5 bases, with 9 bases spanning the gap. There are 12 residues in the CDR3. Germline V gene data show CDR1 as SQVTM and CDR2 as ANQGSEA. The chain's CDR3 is CSVRSGTGELFF. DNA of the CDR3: TGCAGCGTTAGGAGCGGGACCGGGGAGCTGTTTTTT.

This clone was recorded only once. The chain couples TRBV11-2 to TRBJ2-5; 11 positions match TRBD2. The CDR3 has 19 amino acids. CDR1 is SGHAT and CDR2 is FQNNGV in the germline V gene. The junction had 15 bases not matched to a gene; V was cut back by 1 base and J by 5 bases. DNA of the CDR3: TGTGCCAGCAGCTTAGGTGCTAGCGGGGGGAAGGCCGAACGGGAGACCCAGTACTTC. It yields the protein CASSLGASGGKAERETQYF.

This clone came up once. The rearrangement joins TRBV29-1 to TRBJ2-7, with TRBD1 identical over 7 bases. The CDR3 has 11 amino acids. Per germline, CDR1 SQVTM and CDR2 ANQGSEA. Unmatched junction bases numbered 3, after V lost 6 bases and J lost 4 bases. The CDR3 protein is CSVVTGYEQYV. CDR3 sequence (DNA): TGCAGCGTCGTGACAGGGTACGAGCAGTACGTC.

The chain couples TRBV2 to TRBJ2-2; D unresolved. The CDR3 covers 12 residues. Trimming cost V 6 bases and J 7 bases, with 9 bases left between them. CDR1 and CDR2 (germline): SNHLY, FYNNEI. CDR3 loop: CASSSEVGELFF. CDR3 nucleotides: TGTGCCAGCAGCAGCGAAGTCGGGGAGCTGTTTTTT. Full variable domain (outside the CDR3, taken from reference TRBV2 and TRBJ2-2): EPEVTQTPSHQVTQMGQEVILRCVPISNHLYFYWYRQILGQKVEFLVSFYNNEISEKSEIFDDQFSVERPDGSNFTLKIRSTKLEDSAMYFCASSSEVGELFFGEGSRLTVL.

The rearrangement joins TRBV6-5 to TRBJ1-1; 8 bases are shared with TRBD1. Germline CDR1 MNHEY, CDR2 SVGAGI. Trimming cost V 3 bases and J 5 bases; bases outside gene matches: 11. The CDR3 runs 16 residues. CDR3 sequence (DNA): TGTGCCAGCAGTTATCCCACAGGGGGTAAGGATACTGAAGCTTTCTTT. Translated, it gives CASSYPTGGKDTEAFF.